This TCR beta chain was recorded in a study of CXCR3-negative and CXCR3-positive naive CD8 T cells. General study findings and limits: The TRB CDR3s that CXCR3-positive naive cells carried were more hydrophobic than those of CXCR3-negative naive cells. Naive cells, whether CXCR3-negative or CXCR3-positive, had similar TRBV-TRBJ usage, while memory cells differed. Each naive subset displayed comparably high diversity, whereas memory CD8+ cells displayed much lower diversity.

With regard to this clonotype: What it recognizes is unknown.

Sorting was done in triplicate for each CD8+ T cell subset (about 300,000 cells each). The TRB libraries of cDNA were built by UMI-labeled 5' RACE. Reprocessing the 5' RACE reads, TCRdb reports a single entry for every CDR3 protein and omits DNA. Recorded for this sample: approximately 100,000 distinct CDR3 sequences. In germline, CDR1 is SGDLS, CDR2 YYNGEE. The CDR3 loop spans 16 amino acids. The sequenced material came from naive CXCR3+ CD8+ T cells from blood. As to subset: CD45RO-CCR7+CD27+CD95- naive CD8+ T cells expressing CXCR3 (TNR3+). The chain joins TRBV9 to TRBJ1-2; TCRdb's D call, TRBD1, is unchecked because there is no DNA. The receptor's source is a human donor in good health. Some clones in this sample may be carry-over from other donors' samples. This chain's CDR3 is CASSPDGGGSYYGYTF.